The clone carrying this T cell receptor beta chain came up once. Libraries were prepared by immunoSEQ multiplex PCR; TCRdb keeps only in-frame clonotypes and omits some of them. The table includes 40,000 to 60,000 clones, 90% to 95% detected once. The sample originates from a study of T cell changes during pregnancy in multiple sclerosis. Germline lookup yields CDR1 SGHRS and CDR2 YFSETQ. V shed 0 bases and J shed 0 bases, with 7 bases lying between them. The CDR3 loop spans 14 amino acids. Sample: CD8+ T cells from peripheral blood mononuclear cells, taken before pregnancy. V gene TRBV5-1 combines with J gene TRBJ2-7; unclear D gene. The receptor was isolated from a female donor with multiple sclerosis, enrolled in a pregnancy study. The CDR3 protein is CASSLGAASYEQYF. Here the CDR3 DNA reads TGCGCCAGCAGCTTGGGGGCAGCCTCCTACGAGCAGTACTTC.